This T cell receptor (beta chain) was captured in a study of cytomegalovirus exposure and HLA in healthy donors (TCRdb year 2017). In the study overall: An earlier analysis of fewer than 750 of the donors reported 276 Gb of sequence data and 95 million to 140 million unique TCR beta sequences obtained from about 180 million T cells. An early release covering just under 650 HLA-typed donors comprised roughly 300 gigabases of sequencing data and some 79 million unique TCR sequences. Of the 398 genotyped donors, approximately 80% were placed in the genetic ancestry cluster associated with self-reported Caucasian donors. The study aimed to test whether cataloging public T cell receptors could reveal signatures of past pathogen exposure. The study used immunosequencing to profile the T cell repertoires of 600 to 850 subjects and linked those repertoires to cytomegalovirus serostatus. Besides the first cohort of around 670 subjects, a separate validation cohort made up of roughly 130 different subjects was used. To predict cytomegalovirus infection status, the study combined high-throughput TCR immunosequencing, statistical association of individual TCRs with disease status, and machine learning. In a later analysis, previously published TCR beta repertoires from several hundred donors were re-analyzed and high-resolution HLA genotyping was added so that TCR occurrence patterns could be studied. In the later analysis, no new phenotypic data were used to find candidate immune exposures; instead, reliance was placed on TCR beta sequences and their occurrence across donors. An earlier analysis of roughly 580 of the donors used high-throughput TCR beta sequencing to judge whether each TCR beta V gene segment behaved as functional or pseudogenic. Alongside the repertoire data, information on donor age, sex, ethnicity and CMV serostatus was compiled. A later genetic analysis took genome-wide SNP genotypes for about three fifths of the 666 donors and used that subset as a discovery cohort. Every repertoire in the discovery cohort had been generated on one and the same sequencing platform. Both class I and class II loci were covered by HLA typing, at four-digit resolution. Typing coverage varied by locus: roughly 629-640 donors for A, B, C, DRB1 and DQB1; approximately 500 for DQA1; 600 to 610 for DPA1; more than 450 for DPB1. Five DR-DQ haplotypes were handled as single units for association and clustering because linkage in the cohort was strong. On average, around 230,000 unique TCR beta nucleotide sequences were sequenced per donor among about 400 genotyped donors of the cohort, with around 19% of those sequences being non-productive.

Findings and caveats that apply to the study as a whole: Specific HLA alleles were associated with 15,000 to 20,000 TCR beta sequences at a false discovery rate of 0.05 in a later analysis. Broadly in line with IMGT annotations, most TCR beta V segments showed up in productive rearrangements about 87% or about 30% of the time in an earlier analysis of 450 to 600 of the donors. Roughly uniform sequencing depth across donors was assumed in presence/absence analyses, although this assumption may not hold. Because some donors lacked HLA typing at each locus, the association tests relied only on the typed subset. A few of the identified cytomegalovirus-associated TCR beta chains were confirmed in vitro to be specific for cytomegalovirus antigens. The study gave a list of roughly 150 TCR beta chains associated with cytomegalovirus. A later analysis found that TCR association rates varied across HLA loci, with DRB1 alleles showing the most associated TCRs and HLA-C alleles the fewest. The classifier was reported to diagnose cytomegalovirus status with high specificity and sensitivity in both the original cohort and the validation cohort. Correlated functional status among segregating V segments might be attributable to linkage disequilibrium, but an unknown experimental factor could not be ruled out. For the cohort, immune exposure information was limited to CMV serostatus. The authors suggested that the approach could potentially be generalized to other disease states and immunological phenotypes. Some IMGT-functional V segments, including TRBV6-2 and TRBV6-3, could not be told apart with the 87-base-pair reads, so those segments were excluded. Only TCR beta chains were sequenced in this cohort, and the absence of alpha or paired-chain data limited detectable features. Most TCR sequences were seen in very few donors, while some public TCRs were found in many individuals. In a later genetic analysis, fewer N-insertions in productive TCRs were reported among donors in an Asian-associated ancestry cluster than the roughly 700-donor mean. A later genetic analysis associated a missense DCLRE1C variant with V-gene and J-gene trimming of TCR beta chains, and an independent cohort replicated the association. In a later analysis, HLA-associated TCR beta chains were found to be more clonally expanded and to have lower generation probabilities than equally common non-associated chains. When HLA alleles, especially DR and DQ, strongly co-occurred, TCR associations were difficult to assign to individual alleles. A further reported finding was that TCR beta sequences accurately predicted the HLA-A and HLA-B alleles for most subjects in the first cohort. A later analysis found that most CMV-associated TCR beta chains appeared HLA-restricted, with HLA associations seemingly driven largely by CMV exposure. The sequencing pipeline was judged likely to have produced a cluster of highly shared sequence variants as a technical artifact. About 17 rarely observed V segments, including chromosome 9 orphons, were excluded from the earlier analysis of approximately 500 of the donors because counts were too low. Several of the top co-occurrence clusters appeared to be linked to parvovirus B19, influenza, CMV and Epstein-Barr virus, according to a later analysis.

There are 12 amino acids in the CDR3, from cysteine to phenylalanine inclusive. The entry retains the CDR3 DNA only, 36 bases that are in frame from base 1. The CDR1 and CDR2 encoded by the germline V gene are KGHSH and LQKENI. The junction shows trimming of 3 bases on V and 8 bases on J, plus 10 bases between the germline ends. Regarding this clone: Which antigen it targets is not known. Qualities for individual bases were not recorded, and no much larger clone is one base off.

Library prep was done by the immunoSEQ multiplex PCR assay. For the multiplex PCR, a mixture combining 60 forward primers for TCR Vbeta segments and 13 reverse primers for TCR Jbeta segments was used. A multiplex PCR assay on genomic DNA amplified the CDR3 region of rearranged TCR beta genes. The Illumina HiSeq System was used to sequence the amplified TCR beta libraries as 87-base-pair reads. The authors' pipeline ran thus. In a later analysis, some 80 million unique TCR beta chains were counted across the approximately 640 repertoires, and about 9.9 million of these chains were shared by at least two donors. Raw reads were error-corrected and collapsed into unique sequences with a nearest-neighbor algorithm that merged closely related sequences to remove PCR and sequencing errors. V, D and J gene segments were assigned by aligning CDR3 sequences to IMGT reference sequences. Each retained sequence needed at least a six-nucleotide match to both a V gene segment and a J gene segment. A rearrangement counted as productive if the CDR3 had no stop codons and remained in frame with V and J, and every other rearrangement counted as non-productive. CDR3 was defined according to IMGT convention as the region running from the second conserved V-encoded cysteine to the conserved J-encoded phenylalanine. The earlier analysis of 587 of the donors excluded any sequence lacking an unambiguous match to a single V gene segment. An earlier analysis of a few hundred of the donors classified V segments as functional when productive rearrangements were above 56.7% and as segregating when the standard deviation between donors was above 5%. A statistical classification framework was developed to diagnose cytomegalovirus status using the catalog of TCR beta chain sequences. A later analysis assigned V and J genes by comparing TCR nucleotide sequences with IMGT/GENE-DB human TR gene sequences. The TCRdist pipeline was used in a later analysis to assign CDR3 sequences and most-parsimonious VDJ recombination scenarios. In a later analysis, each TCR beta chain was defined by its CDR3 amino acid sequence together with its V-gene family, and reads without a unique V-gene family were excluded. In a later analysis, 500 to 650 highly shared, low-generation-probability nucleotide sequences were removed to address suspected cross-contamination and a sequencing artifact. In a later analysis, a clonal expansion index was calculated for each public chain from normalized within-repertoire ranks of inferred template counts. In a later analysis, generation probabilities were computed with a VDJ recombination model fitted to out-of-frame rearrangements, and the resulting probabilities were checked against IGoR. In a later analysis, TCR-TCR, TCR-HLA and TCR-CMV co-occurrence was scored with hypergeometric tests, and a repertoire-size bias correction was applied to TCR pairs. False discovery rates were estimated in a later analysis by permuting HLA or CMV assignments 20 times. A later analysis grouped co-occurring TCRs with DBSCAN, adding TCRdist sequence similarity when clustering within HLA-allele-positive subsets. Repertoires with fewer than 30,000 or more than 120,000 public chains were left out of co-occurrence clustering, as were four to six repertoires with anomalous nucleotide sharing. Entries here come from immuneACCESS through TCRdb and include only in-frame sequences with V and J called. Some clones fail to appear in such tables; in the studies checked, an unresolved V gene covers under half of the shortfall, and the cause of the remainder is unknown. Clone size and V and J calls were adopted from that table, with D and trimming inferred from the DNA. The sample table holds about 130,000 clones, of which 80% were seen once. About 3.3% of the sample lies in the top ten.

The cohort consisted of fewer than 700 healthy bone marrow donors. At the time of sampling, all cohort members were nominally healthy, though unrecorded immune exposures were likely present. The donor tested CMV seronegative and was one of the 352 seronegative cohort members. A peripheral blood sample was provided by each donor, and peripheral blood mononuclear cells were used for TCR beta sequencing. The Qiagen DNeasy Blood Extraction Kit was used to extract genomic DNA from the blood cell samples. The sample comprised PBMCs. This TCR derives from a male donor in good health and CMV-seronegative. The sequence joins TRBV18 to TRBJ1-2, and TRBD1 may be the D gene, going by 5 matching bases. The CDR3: CASSPGGEGYTF. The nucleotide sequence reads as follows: TGTGCCAGCTCACCCGGGGGGGAAGGCTACACCTTC.